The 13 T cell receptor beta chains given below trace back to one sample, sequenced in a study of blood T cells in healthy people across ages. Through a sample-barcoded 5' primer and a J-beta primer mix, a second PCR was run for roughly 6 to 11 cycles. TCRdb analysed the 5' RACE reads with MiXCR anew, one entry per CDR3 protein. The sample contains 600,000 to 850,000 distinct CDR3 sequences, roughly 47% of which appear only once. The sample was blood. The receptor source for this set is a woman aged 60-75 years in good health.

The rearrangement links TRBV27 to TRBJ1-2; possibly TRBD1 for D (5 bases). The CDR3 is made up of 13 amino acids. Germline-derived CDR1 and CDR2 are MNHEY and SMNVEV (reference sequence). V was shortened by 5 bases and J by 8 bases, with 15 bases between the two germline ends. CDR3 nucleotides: TGTGCCAGCAGTCCCACGACAGTTTTAGGCTACACCTTC. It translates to CASSPTTVLGYTF.

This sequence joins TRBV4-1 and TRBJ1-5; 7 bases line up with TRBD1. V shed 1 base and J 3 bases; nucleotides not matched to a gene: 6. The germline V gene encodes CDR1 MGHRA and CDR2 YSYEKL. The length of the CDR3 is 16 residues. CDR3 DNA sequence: TGCGCCAGCAGCCAAGGGGTGGGACAGAACAATCAGCCCCAGCATTTT. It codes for CASSQGVGQNNQPQHF.

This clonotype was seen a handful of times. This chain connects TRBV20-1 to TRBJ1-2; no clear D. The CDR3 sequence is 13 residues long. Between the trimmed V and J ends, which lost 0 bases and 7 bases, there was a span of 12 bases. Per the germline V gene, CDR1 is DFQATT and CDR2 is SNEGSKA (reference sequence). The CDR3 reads CSARDPVGTGYTF. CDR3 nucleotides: TGCAGTGCTAGAGATCCCGTGGGTACTGGCTACACCTTC.

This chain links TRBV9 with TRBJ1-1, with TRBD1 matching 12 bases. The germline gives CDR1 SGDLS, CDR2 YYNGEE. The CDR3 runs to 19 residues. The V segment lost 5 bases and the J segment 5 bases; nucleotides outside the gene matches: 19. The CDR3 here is CASSTGTGGRFLGKTEAFF. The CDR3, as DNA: TGTGCCAGCAGTACCGGGACAGGGGGCAGGTTTTTAGGGAAAACTGAAGCTTTCTTT.

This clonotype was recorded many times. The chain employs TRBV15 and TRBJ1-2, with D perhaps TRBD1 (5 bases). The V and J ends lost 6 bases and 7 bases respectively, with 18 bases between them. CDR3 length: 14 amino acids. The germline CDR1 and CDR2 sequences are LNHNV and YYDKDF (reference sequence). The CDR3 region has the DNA TGTGCCACCAGACCGGGCGGGGACCCCTTTGGCTACACCTTC. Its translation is CATRPGGDPFGYTF.

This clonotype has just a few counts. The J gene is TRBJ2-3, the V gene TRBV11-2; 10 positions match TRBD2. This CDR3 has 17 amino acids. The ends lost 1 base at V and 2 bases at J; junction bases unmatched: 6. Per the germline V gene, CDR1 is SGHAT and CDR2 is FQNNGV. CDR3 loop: CASSLGTAGGLTDTQYF. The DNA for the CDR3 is TGTGCCAGCAGCTTAGGTACAGCGGGGGGGCTCACAGATACGCAGTATTTT.

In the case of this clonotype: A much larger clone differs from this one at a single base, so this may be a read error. The CDR3 protein is CTSSLVGRRGETQYF. The CDR3 region has the DNA TGCACCAGCAGCTTGGTTGGACGTCGCGGAGAGACCCAGTACTTC. This chain joins TRBV5-1 and TRBJ2-5; D is unresolved. Germline CDR1 reads SGHRS; CDR2 reads YFSETQ. The CDR3 loop spans 15 amino acids.

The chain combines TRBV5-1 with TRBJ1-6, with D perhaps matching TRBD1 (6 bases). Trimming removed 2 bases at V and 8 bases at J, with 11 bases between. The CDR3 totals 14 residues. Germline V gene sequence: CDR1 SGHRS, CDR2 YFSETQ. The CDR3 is CASSFGTSDSPLHF. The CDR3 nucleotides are TGCGCCAGCAGCTTCGGGACATCAGATTCACCCCTCCACTTT.

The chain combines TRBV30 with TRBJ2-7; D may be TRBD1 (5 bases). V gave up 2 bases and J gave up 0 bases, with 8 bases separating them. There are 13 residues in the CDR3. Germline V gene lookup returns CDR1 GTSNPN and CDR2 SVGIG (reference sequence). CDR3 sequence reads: CAWSWGYSYEQYF. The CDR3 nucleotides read TGTGCCTGGAGTTGGGGCTACTCCTACGAGCAGTACTTC.

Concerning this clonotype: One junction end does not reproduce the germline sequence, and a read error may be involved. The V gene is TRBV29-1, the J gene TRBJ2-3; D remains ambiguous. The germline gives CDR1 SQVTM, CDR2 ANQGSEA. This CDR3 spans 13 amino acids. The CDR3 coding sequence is TGCAGCGCTGAATTCTTGGTCCCAGATACGCAGTATTTT. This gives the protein CSAEFLVPDTQYF.

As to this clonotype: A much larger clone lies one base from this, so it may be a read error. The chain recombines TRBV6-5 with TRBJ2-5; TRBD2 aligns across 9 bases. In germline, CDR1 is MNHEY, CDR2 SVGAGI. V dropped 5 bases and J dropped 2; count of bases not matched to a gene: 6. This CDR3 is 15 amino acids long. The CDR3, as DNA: TGTGCCAGCAGTCCTCGACTAGCGGCACAAGAGACCCAGTACTTC. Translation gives CASSPRLAAQETQYF.

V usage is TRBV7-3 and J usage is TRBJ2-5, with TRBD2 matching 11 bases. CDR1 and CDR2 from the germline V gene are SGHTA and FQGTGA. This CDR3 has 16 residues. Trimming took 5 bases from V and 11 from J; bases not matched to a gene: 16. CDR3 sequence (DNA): TGTGCCAGCAGCCTTCGGACTAGCGGGTTTTACAATGAGCAGTACTTC. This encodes CASSLRTSGFYNEQYF.

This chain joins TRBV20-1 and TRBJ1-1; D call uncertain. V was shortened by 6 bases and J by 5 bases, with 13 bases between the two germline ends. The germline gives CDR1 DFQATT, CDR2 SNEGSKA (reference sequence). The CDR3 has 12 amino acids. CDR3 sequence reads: CSARRYGTEAFF. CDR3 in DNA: TGCAGTGCCAGAAGATACGGGACTGAAGCTTTCTTT.